Shown below are 5 T cell receptor beta chains from a single sample sequenced in a study of cytomegalovirus exposure and HLA in healthy donors. The PCR used 60 Vbeta and 13 Jbeta primers. Generated by immunoSEQ multiplex PCR, the TCRdb table keeps only in-frame clones and is missing some. Of 95,000 to 100,000 clones in the sample, 77% are singletons; the top ten hold 7.7%. The source material was PBMCs. The origin of the receptors is a female donor in good health and CMV-seronegative.

The V and J genes are TRBV6-5 and TRBJ2-2; 7 bases match TRBD1. V lost 5 bases to trimming and J lost 3 bases; unmatched junction nucleotides: 0. In germline, CDR1 is MNHEY, CDR2 SVGAGI. The CDR3 length is 13 residues. The CDR3 is CASSDRDTGELFF. For the CDR3, the DNA is TGTGCCAGCAGTGACAGGGACACCGGGGAGCTGTTTTTT.

This chain links TRBV19 with TRBJ2-3; the D gene is possibly TRBD1 (6 bases). There are 14 residues in the CDR3. V was cut by 6 bases and J by 2 bases, with 12 bases left in between. Germline loops: CDR1 LNHDA, CDR2 SQIVND (reference sequence). CDR3 DNA sequence: TGTGCCAGTAGGGAGAACAGGGTCACAGATACGCAGTATTTT. This sequence encodes CASRENRVTDTQYF.

The rearrangement uses TRBV6-1 and TRBJ2-7, with 7 bases lining up with TRBD1. The V gene's germline CDR1 is MNHNS and CDR2 SASEGT. With V trimmed by 8 bases and J by 3 bases, 13 bases remained unmatched. CDR3 size: 15 residues. CDR3 sequence reads: CASRTMGAGGYEQYF. CDR3 nucleotide sequence: TGTGCCAGCCGCACGATGGGGGCAGGGGGCTACGAGCAGTACTTC.

The chain recombines TRBV7-8 with TRBJ1-2; the match to TRBD1 covers 11 bases. V lost 2 bases, J lost 4 bases, and 6 bases stayed unmatched. The CDR3 has 16 residues. From germline, CDR1 is SGHVS and CDR2 FQNEAQ. In nucleotides, the CDR3 is TGTGCCAGCAGCTTAACAGCCGGGACAGGGGGCTATGGCTACACCTTC. It is translated as CASSLTAGTGGYGYTF.

The chain joins TRBV28 to TRBJ1-1, with 7 bases aligning to TRBD1. V gave up 8 bases and J gave up 2 bases; unmatched junction bases: 8. Germline loops: CDR1 MDHEN, CDR2 SYDVKM. The CDR3 length is 14 residues. In DNA, the CDR3 is TGTGCCAGCGCCACCGGGACAGAAAACACTGAAGCTTTCTTT. It yields the protein CASATGTENTEAFF.